This is a list of T cell receptor beta chains from one sample in a study of Ad26.COV2.S vaccination and SARS-CoV-2 variants. Profiling relied on immunoSEQ multiplex PCR, and the TCRdb table lists in-frame clones only, not all of them. The data show around 86,000 clones, roughly 85% seen once. The source was peripheral blood, collected after recovery from COVID-19. The receptors were gathered from a human donor who had recovered from COVID-19. Each CDR3 is given with its conserved first and last residue. The D gene is left open where the match is weak. Size values are once, few and many counts, or a class for expanded clones, and some rows have none.

>NA|TRBJ2-3|TRBV5-5|NA
TGTGCCAGCAGCTCTGGGAGGGGGCGCGCAGATACGCAGTATTTT
CASSSGRGRADTQYF
>NA|TRBJ2-3|TRBV9|NA
TGTGCCAGCACTCGGGATGGCGGCACAGATACGCAGTATTTT
CASTRDGGTDTQYF
>NA|TRBJ1-3|TRBV10-2|NA
TGCGCCAGCTCCTCCCCGGGGAGCTCTGGAAACACCATATATTTT
CASSSPGSSGNTIYF
>NA|TRBJ2-2|TRBV5-1|TRBD1
TGCGCCAGCAGCACCTGGACAGGGCCGGGCACCGGGGAGCTGTTTTTT
CASSTWTGPGTGELFF
>NA|TRBJ2-3|TRBV3-1/TRBV3-2|NA
TGTGCCAGCAGCCAATTCAAAGTAGCGGACCTCACAGATACGCAGTATTTT
CASSQFKVADLTDTQYF
>NA|TRBJ2-1|TRBV5-6|NA
TGTGCCAGCAGCAATGCAGGGATTGGGGGGTTCTTC
CASSNAGIGGFF
>once|TRBJ2-3|TRBV11-2|NA
TGTGCCAGCAGCTTAGGGCTTTCCACAGATACGCAGTATTTT
CASSLGLSTDTQYF
>NA|TRBJ2-7|TRBV28|TRBD2
TGTGCCAGCAGTTTAGTAGCTAGCGGATCCTACGAGCAGTACTTC
CASSLVASGSYEQYF
>NA|TRBJ2-6|TRBV28|NA
TGTGCCAGCAGGACAGCAAAATCTGGGGCCAACGTCCTGACTTTC
CASRTAKSGANVLTF
>few|TRBJ2-7|TRBV5-1|TRBD2
TGCGCCAGCAGCCCAGGACTAGCGGGAGGGTCATACGAGCAGTACTTC
CASSPGLAGGSYEQYF
>NA|TRBJ1-5|TRBV25-1|TRBD1
TGTGCCAGCAGTTTCGGGACAGTCAATCAGCCCCAGCATTTT
CASSFGTVNQPQHF
>few|TRBJ2-1|TRBV18|TRBD2
TGTGCCAGCTCCCCCGGGACTAGCGGGAGGCGGAAAAACAATGAGCAGTTCTTC
CASSPGTSGRRKNNEQFF
>NA|TRBJ2-1|TRBV11-3|TRBD2
TGTGCCAGCAGCTTCGGCGCGGGGGGTTACAATGAGCAGTTCTTC
CASSFGAGGYNEQFF
>NA|TRBJ1-2|TRBV3-1/TRBV3-2|NA
TGTGCCAGCAGCCAAGAAGTACGGCTTCGTGGCTACACCTTC
CASSQEVRLRGYTF
>NA|TRBJ1-2|TRBV29-1|NA
TGCAGCGTCGCCGCGGGGGCAGGACCCGCCGCTAACTATGGCTACACCTTC
CSVAAGAGPAANYGYTF
>NA|TRBJ1-1|TRBV5-5|NA
TGTGCCAGCAGCTTACAGGGAGTGAACACTGAAGCTTTCTTT
CASSLQGVNTEAFF
>NA|TRBJ1-1|TRBV29-1|TRBD1
TGCAGCGCCCTTAGACAGGGTGAAGCTTTCTTT
CSALRQGEAFF
>NA|TRBJ1-1|TRBV12-3/TRBV12-4|NA
TGTGCCAGCAGTTTGACGGCGAACACTGAAGCTTTCTTT
CASSLTANTEAFF
>NA|TRBJ1-5|TRBV29-1|NA
TGCAGCGTGTCAGTTGATAGCAATCAGCCCCAGCATTTT
CSVSVDSNQPQHF
>once|TRBJ2-1|TRBV5-6|TRBD1
TGTGCCAGCAGGCTACTCCAGGGGGCTAATGAGCAGTTCTTC
CASRLLQGANEQFF
>many|TRBJ2-3|TRBV4-2|NA
TGTGCCAGCAGCCCAGAGGGACCGCCGCGCACAGATACGCAGTATTTT
CASSPEGPPRTDTQYF
>NA|TRBJ1-4|TRBV25-1|TRBD1
TGTGCCAGCAGTACGCGGGACAGCCACAATGAAAAACTGTTTTTT
CASSTRDSHNEKLFF
>NA|TRBJ2-2|TRBV10-3|TRBD2
TGTGCCATCAGTAGGCGGGAGGGTAACACCGGGGAGCTGTTTTTT
CAISRREGNTGELFF
>NA|TRBJ1-2|TRBV7-3|NA
TGTGCCAGCAGCTTAGTGACAGAGGAAGGCTACACCTTC
CASSLVTEEGYTF
>NA|TRBJ1-2|TRBV27|NA
TGTGCCAGCAGTTTGGGGACACAAACTCGGGGCTACACCTTC
CASSLGTQTRGYTF
>NA|TRBJ1-2|TRBV5-1|NA
TGCGCCAGCAGCTTAGACAACGACCTCTATGGCTACACCTTC
CASSLDNDLYGYTF
>NA|TRBJ2-1|TRBV12-5|TRBD2
TGTGCTAGTGGTCCCTCAGGGAGCGGGACGTACAATGAGCAGTTCTTC
CASGPSGSGTYNEQFF
>NA|TRBJ2-1|TRBV13|NA
TGTGCCAGCAGCTCCCCGGTGTTCTATGAGCAGTTCTTC
CASSSPVFYEQFF
>NA|TRBJ2-5|TRBV6-1|TRBD2
TGTGCCAGCAGTGAGAGGGGACTAGCGGGAGAAGAGACCCAGTACTTC
CASSERGLAGEETQYF